Below, 27 T cell receptor beta chains from the same sample are listed, as sequenced in a study of T cells in women clearing cervical HPV infection. Only in-frame clones appear in the TCRdb table, and some are missing; sequencing was by immunoSEQ multiplex PCR. The specimen's table records about 16,000 clones. Sequencing used blood buffy coat. These receptors originate from a woman aged 18-69 years with a cervical HPV16 infection that either progressed to CIN3+ or cleared (not recorded which).

As concerns this clone: With the read ending 3 residues before the CDR3 end, the germline J gene is used to fill in that end. The chain employs TRBV5-1 and TRBJ2-7, with 8 bases that match TRBD1. The CDR3 runs 15 residues. Germline V lookup: CDR1 SGHRS, CDR2 YFSETQ. After removal of 3 bases from V and 3 bases from J, the junction contained 8 bases not matched to a gene. This chain's CDR3 is CASSWARQGFYEQYF. The CDR3 DNA, read in part, is TGCGCCAGCAGCTGGGCGAGACAGGGGTTCTACGAG. Full variable domain (remainder filled in from reference TRBV5-1 and TRBJ2-7): KAGVTQTPRYLIKTRGQQVTLSCSPISGHRSVSWYQQTPGQGLQFLFEYFSETQRNKGNFPGRFSGRQFSNSRSEMNVSTLELGDSALYLCASSWARQGFYEQYFGPGTRLTVT.

Of note for this clone: Sequencing ends 3 residues short of the CDR3 end; the germline J gene provides the rest. This rearrangement joins TRBV2 to TRBJ1-2; the D gene is possibly TRBD1 (6 bases). Germline loops: CDR1 SNHLY, CDR2 FYNNEI. Trimming took 8 bases from V and 3 from J, leaving 16 bases between them. There are 14 residues in the CDR3. CDR3 DNA, as far as it was read: TGTGCCAGCGTACCGGGGGGCCTTCACTATGGC. Translated: CASVPGGLHYG. The whole CDR3 sequence is CASVPGGLHYGYTF. The whole variable domain, remainder taken from reference TRBV2 and TRBJ1-2, is EPEVTQTPSHQVTQMGQEVILRCVPISNHLYFYWYRQILGQKVEFLVSFYNNEISEKSEIFDDQFSVERPDGSNFTLKIRSTKLEDSAMYFCASVPGGLHYGYTFGSGTRLTVV.

Notes on this clone: The read finishes 3 residues shy of the CDR3 end, and the germline J gene is used to complete it. The gene calls are TRBV7-6 and TRBJ1-2; D is unresolved. This CDR3 region has 12 residues. Germline V lookup: CDR1 SGHVS, CDR2 FNYEAQ. Partial CDR3 DNA: TGTGCCAGCACCTCAGAGGGCTACGAC. Translated, it gives CASTSEGYD. The full-length CDR3 reads as CASTSEGYDYTF.

To note about this clone: The observed sequence ends 3 residues before the CDR3 terminus, with the missing tail filled in from the germline J gene. This chain links TRBV5-6 with TRBJ1-2, with TRBD1 as a possible D gene (6 bases). There are 14 residues in the CDR3. Germline-derived CDR1 and CDR2 are SGHDT and YYEEEE. CDR3 sequence reads: CASSSRTRTAGYTF. CDR3 DNA (partial): TGTGCCAGCAGCTCGCGGACACGGACAGCCGGC.

Concerning this clone: The CDR3 is cut off 3 residues early in the read; its end comes from the germline J gene. V gene TRBV14 combines with J gene TRBJ2-5; no reliable D call. Germline values: CDR1 SGHDN, CDR2 FVKESK. The CDR3 has 17 amino acids. Between the trimmed V and J ends, which lost 1 base and 1 base, there was a span of 16 bases. The DNA read from the CDR3 is TGTGCCAGCAGCCAAGCTGAGTCCGCTAAAAGCCAAGAGACC. This translates into CASSQAESAKSQET. The whole CDR3 is CASSQAESAKSQETQYF.

Remarks on this clone: With the read ending 3 residues before the CDR3 end, the germline J gene is used to fill in that end. This chain connects TRBV7-2 to TRBJ2-7; a possible D gene is TRBD1 (5 bases). Germline lookup yields CDR1 SGHTA and CDR2 FQGNSA. V lost 6 bases to trimming and J lost 4 bases, with 19 bases between them. The CDR3 is made up of 15 amino acids. This CDR3 is CASRRTRQGGYEQYF. The DNA read from the CDR3 is TGTGCCAGCAGACGAACCCGGCAGGGTGGGTACGAG. The complete variable domain, with remaining parts taken from reference TRBV7-2 and TRBJ2-7, reads GAGVSQSPSNKVTEKGKDVELRCDPISGHTALYWYRQSLGQGLEFLIYFQGNSAPDKSGLPSDRFSAERTGGSVSTLTIQRTQQEDSAVYLCASRRTRQGGYEQYFGPGTRLTVT.

Concerning this clone: The read terminates 3 residues before the CDR3 end, so the remaining end is supplied by the germline J gene. This chain uses TRBV6-2 or TRBV6-3 with TRBJ1-1, with a tentative D call TRBD1 (5 bases). CDR1 is MNHEY, CDR2 SVGEGT, per germline. CDR3 length: 13 amino acids. The CDR3 spells CASSYSNRPEAFF. The sequenced CDR3 bases are TGTGCCAGCAGTTACTCGAACAGGCCGGAA.

Concerning this clone itself: The sequenced fragment ends 3 residues before the CDR3 boundary, so the rest is inferred from the germline J gene. The chain uses TRBV7-2 and TRBJ2-3; TRBD2 matches 9 bases. This CDR3 comprises 13 residues. The V and J ends lost 4 bases and 6 bases, in that order; junction bases with no gene match: 2. CDR1 and CDR2 from the germline V gene are SGHTA and FQGNSA. The part of the CDR3 DNA that was read is TGTGCCAGCAGCTCCAGCGGGAGGGATACG. The encoded protein is CASSSSGRDT. The full-length CDR3 reads as CASSSSGRDTQYF.

On this clone: The read stops 3 residues short of the end of the CDR3; the missing end is completed from the germline J gene. The rearrangement joins TRBV14 to TRBJ2-3, with 7 positions matching TRBD1. The CDR3 has 15 amino acids. CDR1 is SGHDN, CDR2 FVKESK, per germline. CDR3 DNA (partial): TGTGCCAGCAGCACGCACAGGGGTGTGGGGGAGACG. Residues: CASSTHRGVGET. The CDR3 reads in full as CASSTHRGVGETQYF.

Note on this clone: The read ends 3 residues shy of where the CDR3 ends; the end is completed using the germline J gene. The chain couples TRBV19 to TRBJ1-2, with a tentative D call TRBD1 (6 bases). V shed 4 bases and J shed 2 bases, with 14 bases lying between them. Germline assignment: CDR1 LNHDA and CDR2 SQIVND (reference sequence). This CDR3 has 15 amino acids. The sequenced CDR3 bases are TGTGCCAGTAGTAATCGAGGGGGACCCAACTATGGC. Its protein product is CASSNRGGPNYG. The whole CDR3 region reads CASSNRGGPNYGYTF. The whole variable domain, remainder taken from reference TRBV19 and TRBJ1-2, is DGGITQSPKYLFRKEGQNVTLSCEQNLNHDAMYWYRQDPGQGLRLIYYSQIVNDFQKGDIAEGYSVSREKKESFPLTVTSAQKNPTAFYLCASSNRGGPNYGYTFGSGTRLTVV.

A note on this clone: The CDR3 is cut off 3 residues early in the read; its end comes from the germline J gene. This chain connects TRBV20-1 to TRBJ1-2; D is unclear. In germline, CDR1 is DFQATT, CDR2 SNEGSKA (reference sequence). There are 13 residues in the CDR3. Deletions cut 4 bases from V and 0 bases from J, with 9 bases between. CDR3 DNA, as far as it was read: TGCAGTGCTACCGTACAAACTAACTATGGC. It codes for CSATVQTNYG. The whole CDR3 protein reads CSATVQTNYGYTF.

Comments on this clone: The CDR3 end is not reached by the read, which stops 3 residues before it; the germline J gene fills it in. The chain combines TRBV2 with TRBJ2-5; 13 nucleotides match TRBD2. V trimming: 5 bases; J trimming: 4 bases; junction bases outside the gene matches: 4. Germline V gene data show CDR1 as SNHLY and CDR2 as FYNNEI. This CDR3 contains 15 residues. The CDR3 sequence is CASSLTSGGTETQYF. The sequenced part of the CDR3 DNA is TGTGCCAGCAGTTTGACTAGCGGGGGGACAGAGACC.

On this clone: The read terminates 3 residues before the CDR3 end, so the remaining end is supplied by the germline J gene. The gene calls are TRBV7-9 and TRBJ1-6; D might be TRBD1 (6 bases). Trimming cost V 5 bases and J 8 bases, with 16 bases left between them. CDR3 size: 15 residues. CDR1 and CDR2 from the germline V gene are SEHNR and FQNEAQ (reference sequence). CDR3 bases read: TGTGCCAGCAGCCCCCCCGGGACACGCCATTCACCC. It codes for CASSPPGTRHSP. The complete CDR3 reads CASSPPGTRHSPLHF.

Comments on this clone: The read terminates 3 residues ahead of where the CDR3 ends, so the germline J gene completes it. The V call is TRBV4-1, the J call TRBJ2-2, with D possibly being TRBD2 (5 bases). V was pared by 3 bases and J by 4 bases, with 15 bases between. CDR3 size: 16 residues. Germline V CDR1 and CDR2: MGHRA, YSYEKL. This CDR3 is CASSQESNRGTGELFF. The CDR3 bases that were read are TGCGCCAGCAGCCAGGAATCTAACCGGGGCACCGGGGAG.

With respect to this clone: With the read ending 3 residues before the CDR3 end, the germline J gene is used to fill in that end. The chain recombines TRBV19 with TRBJ2-7; a possible D gene is TRBD1 (7 bases). CDR1 and CDR2 from the germline V gene are LNHDA and SQIVND (reference sequence). V lost 4 bases, J lost 3 bases, and 16 bases lay in between. CDR3 length: 15 residues. CDR3 DNA (partial): TGTGCCAGTAGTAGGGAGGACAGGCCGTACTACGAG. Encoded protein: CASSREDRPYYE. The whole CDR3 region reads CASSREDRPYYEQYF.

To note about this clone: Read coverage stops 3 residues before the CDR3 terminus; the germline J gene supplies the remainder. V and J are TRBV10-3 and TRBJ2-1; 9 bases map to TRBD2. V dropped 0 bases and J dropped 6; count of bases not matched to a gene: 0. The CDR3 consists of 14 residues. Germline V gives CDR1 ENHRY, CDR2 SYGVKD. CDR3 protein: CAISESSGGNEQFF. The CDR3 bases that were read are TGTGCCATCAGTGAGTCTAGCGGGGGCAATGAG.

With respect to this clone: The CDR3 end lies 3 residues beyond the end of the read and is filled in from the germline J gene. The chain joins TRBV18 to TRBJ2-7; D call uncertain. CDR3 length equals 11 residues. V was shortened by 5 bases and J by 2 bases, with 4 bases between the two germline ends. From germline, CDR1 is KGHSH and CDR2 LQKENI. CDR3 bases read: TGTGCCAGCTCAAGGGCCTACGAG. Protein product: CASSRAYE. The complete CDR3 protein is CASSRAYEQYF.

For this clone: The DNA ends 3 residues before the CDR3 does, and the rest of the CDR3 is filled in from the germline J gene. The chain couples TRBV14 to TRBJ1-1; D may be TRBD1 (6 bases). V lost 2 bases and J 6 bases, leaving 10 bases between the germline ends. Germline CDR1 and CDR2: SGHDN and FVKESK. CDR3 length equals 13 residues. Partial CDR3 DNA: TGTGCCAGCAGCCAATCACGGACAGCTGAA. Encoded protein: CASSQSRTAE. The whole CDR3 sequence is CASSQSRTAEAFF.

On this clone: The read gets to within 3 residues of the CDR3 end, and the germline J gene fills in the rest. This chain links TRBV11-2 with TRBJ1-2; D is unclear. V was cut by 1 base and J by 4 bases, with 10 bases left in between. Per germline, CDR1 SGHAT and CDR2 FQNNGV. CDR3 length: 14 amino acids. The sequenced part of the CDR3 DNA is TGTGCCAGCAGCTTAGTCCGTCCAGGCTATGGC. This gives the protein CASSLVRPGYG. The CDR3 as a whole reads CASSLVRPGYGYTF.

Regarding this clone: The CDR3 extends 3 residues past the end of the read, so its final part is completed from the germline J gene. The chain has TRBV2 and TRBJ1-1, with 7 bases that match TRBD1. This CDR3 comprises 15 residues. With V trimmed by 10 bases and J by 7 bases, 18 bases remained unmatched. Germline V gene lookup returns CDR1 SNHLY and CDR2 FYNNEI. The CDR3 DNA, read in part, is TGTGCCACCAAGGGGCAGGGGGTCTTAATGGGTGAA. It specifies CATKGQGVLMGE. The CDR3 reads in full as CATKGQGVLMGEAFF.

About this clone itself: The read ends 3 residues shy of where the CDR3 ends; the end is completed using the germline J gene. V is TRBV11-2 and J is TRBJ1-2; 10 bases are a match to TRBD1. This CDR3 is 13 amino acids long. The V segment lost 7 bases and the J segment 7 bases; nucleotides outside the gene matches: 6. Germline CDR1 SGHAT, CDR2 FQNNGV. The sequenced part of the CDR3 DNA is TGTGCCAGCACCCAGGACAGGGGGTTTGGC. Translation gives CASTQDRGFG. The whole CDR3 region reads CASTQDRGFGYTF.

Regarding this clone: The CDR3 end falls 3 residues outside the read, so it is completed with the germline J gene. This chain links TRBV30 with TRBJ2-3; 10 bases fit TRBD1. Trimming cost V 2 bases and J 4 bases; bases outside gene matches: 6. The length of the CDR3 is 15 residues. From germline, CDR1 is GTSNPN and CDR2 SVGIG (reference sequence). The CDR3 sequence: CAWSQEDRGADTQYF. CDR3 DNA, as far as it was read: TGTGCCTGGAGTCAAGAGGACAGGGGGGCAGATACG.

The CDR3 sequence: CASSQVRRDRRNQYF. The sequenced CDR3 bases are TGTGCCAGCAGCCAAGTGCGTCGGGACAGGAGGAAT. The rearrangement links TRBV14 to TRBJ2-4, with 8 bases fitting TRBD1. The read finishes 3 residues shy of the CDR3 end, and the germline J gene is used to complete it. The CDR3 runs to 15 residues. CDR1 SGHDN and CDR2 FVKESK come from the germline V gene.

Worth noting for this clone: The CDR3 end lies 3 residues beyond the end of the read and is filled in from the germline J gene. This chain connects TRBV6-2 or TRBV6-3 to TRBJ1-4; D unresolved. This CDR3 spans 12 amino acids. Germline V gives CDR1 MNHEY, CDR2 SVGEGT. Trimming left V 5 bases short and J 4 bases short, with 5 bases between. The CDR3 sequence: CASSRDNEKLFF. The covered CDR3 bases are TGTGCCAGCAGTCGCGATAATGAAAAA.

On this clone: The read ends 3 residues before the CDR3 terminus; that terminus is restored from the germline J gene. The chain carries TRBV11-3 and TRBJ2-7, with 8 bases aligning to TRBD1. After removal of 3 bases from V and 3 bases from J, the junction contained 4 bases not matched to a gene. The CDR3 has 14 amino acids. The V gene's germline CDR1 is SGHNT and CDR2 YENEEA. CDR3 DNA (partial): TGTGCCAGCAGCTTTAGACAGGGGAACTACGAG. It yields the protein CASSFRQGNYE. In full, the CDR3 is CASSFRQGNYEQYF.

Points on this clone: The read halts 3 residues ahead of the CDR3 end, with the missing end drawn from the germline J gene. This chain uses TRBV11-2 with TRBJ2-1; TRBD2 agrees at 8 bases. The length of the CDR3 is 15 residues. Trimming removed 1 base from V and 8 bases from J; junction bases left unmatched: 7. Germline CDR1 is SGHAT and CDR2 is FQNNGV. The sequenced part of the CDR3 DNA is TGTGCCAGCAGCTTAGGCCGGGAGGGACACCATGAG. As protein: CASSLGREGHHE. In full, the CDR3 is CASSLGREGHHEQFF.

Note on this clone: The CDR3 end lies 3 residues beyond the end of the read and is filled in from the germline J gene. The J gene is TRBJ2-5, the V gene TRBV20-1, with a tentative D call TRBD2 (7 bases). Deletions cut 0 bases from V and 5 bases from J, with 16 bases between. Germline V lookup: CDR1 DFQATT, CDR2 SNEGSKA (reference sequence). The CDR3 is made up of 15 amino acids. CDR3 region: CSARDPGGAGETQYF. CDR3 DNA, as far as it was read: TGCAGTGCTAGAGATCCTGGGGGGGCCGGGGAGACC.